This entry lists 18 T cell receptor beta chains sequenced from one sample in a study of T cells in Graves' hyperthyroidism and ophthalmopathy. Researchers amplified the TCR beta CDR3 regions from RNA transcripts. Primed by the HTBI set, a first-round RT-PCR was run on the TCR CDR3. TCRdb recomputed calls from the multiplex PCR reads with MiXCR, one row per CDR3 protein. The sample includes around 340,000 distinct CDR3 sequences, 20% to 25% of them seen just once. The sequencing input was blood. These receptors all come from a woman in her forties or fifties with Graves' hyperthyroidism.

The genes are TRBV30 and TRBJ2-1; the match to TRBD2 covers 12 bases. The CDR3 contains 16 residues. Germline V gene data show CDR1 as GTSNPN and CDR2 as SVGIG (reference sequence). The trim removed 4 bases at V and 8 bases at J, leaving 12 bases unmatched. The CDR3 nucleotides read TGTGCCTGGACGCGAAACCTAGCGGGGGGGCAGCATGAGCAGTTCTTC. Encoded protein: CAWTRNLAGGQHEQFF.

The chain recombines TRBV19 with TRBJ1-1; D is undetermined. The CDR3 runs to 12 residues. The germline V gene has CDR1 LNHDA and CDR2 SQIVND (reference sequence). V gave up 7 bases and J gave up 4 bases, with 10 bases separating them. The CDR3 here is CASKKDGTEAFF. The DNA of the CDR3 is TGTGCCAGTAAAAAAGACGGCACTGAAGCTTTCTTT. The full variable domain, with the rest looked up from reference TRBV19 and TRBJ1-1, is DGGITQSPKYLFRKEGQNVTLSCEQNLNHDAMYWYRQDPGQGLRLIYYSQIVNDFQKGDIAEGYSVSREKKESFPLTVTSAQKNPTAFYLCASKKDGTEAFFGQGTRLTVV.

This clonotype was counted once. The chain links TRBV7-9 to TRBJ2-3; a possible D gene is TRBD2 (6 bases). V lost 5 bases and J 5 bases, leaving 26 bases between the germline ends. The CDR3 covers 18 residues. CDR1 and CDR2 (germline): SEHNR, FQNEAQ (reference sequence). DNA of the CDR3: TGTGCCAGCAGCCTGGGAGGTCGGTCAGGGATAACACAAGATACGCAGTATTTT. It codes for CASSLGGRSGITQDTQYF.

CDR3: CSAAQGTDTQYF. CDR3 DNA: TGCAGTGCTGCGCAAGGCACAGATACGCAGTATTTT. The chain combines TRBV20-1 with TRBJ2-3; D remains unclear. Germline assignment: CDR1 DFQATT and CDR2 SNEGSKA (reference sequence). This CDR3 is built from 12 residues. Trimming removed 5 bases at V and 1 base at J, with 7 bases between.

This clonotype was detected many times. V usage is TRBV20-1 and J usage is TRBJ2-2; D is possibly TRBD1 (6 bases). V shed 1 base and J shed 6 bases, with 9 bases lying between them. The CDR3 totals 13 residues. Germline CDR1 DFQATT, CDR2 SNEGSKA (reference sequence). The DNA for the CDR3 is TGCAGTGCTAGAGCCGAGGGGGCCGGGGAGCTGTTTTTT. It translates to CSARAEGAGELFF.

Only one count was recorded for this clonotype. DNA of the CDR3: TGTGCCAGCAGCCCCACATTTGGCGGCACCTACGAGCAGTACTTC. Its translation is CASSPTFGGTYEQYF. The chain combines TRBV2 with TRBJ2-7, with unresolved D. The CDR3 has 15 amino acids. V was shortened by 6 bases and J by 2 bases, with 17 bases between the two germline ends. Germline CDR1 and CDR2: SNHLY and FYNNEI.

This clonotype was detected many times. V and J are TRBV18 and TRBJ2-2, with 7 bases that match TRBD1. V lost 2 bases and J lost 4; bases outside the gene matches: 4. The CDR3 is 15 residues long. Germline CDR1 and CDR2: KGHSH and LQKENI. CDR3 in amino acids: CASSPSGGSTGELFF. DNA for the CDR3: TGTGCCAGCTCACCATCAGGGGGTAGCACCGGGGAGCTGTTTTTT.

There are a few counts of this clonotype. V and J are TRBV7-3 and TRBJ1-1; no clear D. The CDR3 is 13 residues long. V shed 5 bases and J shed 4 bases, with 11 bases lying between them. Germline V gene lookup returns CDR1 SGHTA and CDR2 FQGTGA. As DNA, the CDR3 is TGTGCCAGCAGCCCGGTATGGGGCACTGAAGCTTTCTTT. Residues: CASSPVWGTEAFF.

This clonotype has a count of ten or more. The chain uses TRBV11-1 and TRBJ2-5; D is unresolved. The germline gives CDR1 SGHAT, CDR2 FQDESV (reference sequence). CDR3 size: 14 residues. The V end lost 2 bases, the J end lost 1 base, and 8 bases lay between the germline ends. The CDR3 spells CASSLNPGQETQYF. As DNA, the CDR3 is TGTGCCAGCAGCTTAAATCCAGGCCAAGAGACCCAGTACTTC. Variable domain in full (rest from reference TRBV11-1 and TRBJ2-5): EAEVAQSPRYKITEKSQAVAFWCDPISGHATLYWYRQILGQGPELLVQFQDESVVDDSQLPKDRFSAERLKGVDSTLKIQPAELGDSAMYLCASSLNPGQETQYFGPGTRLLVL.

This clonotype was seen a handful of times. The V call is TRBV6-6, the J call TRBJ1-6, with D possibly matching TRBD1 (5 bases). V gave up 0 bases and J gave up 1 base, with 7 bases separating them. This CDR3 is 16 amino acids long. The V gene's germline CDR1 is MNHNY and CDR2 SVGAGI (reference sequence). CDR3 coding DNA: TGTGCCAGCAGTTACTCTGGGGGTTCCTATAATTCACCCCTCCACTTT. Its protein is CASSYSGGSYNSPLHF.

This clonotype was seen repeatedly, ten times or more. V is TRBV27 and J is TRBJ2-7, with D possibly being TRBD2 (5 bases). Germline values: CDR1 MNHEY, CDR2 SMNVEV (reference sequence). Trimming removed 3 bases from V and 0 bases from J, with 15 bases in between. The CDR3 length is 16 residues. The CDR3 nucleotides are TGTGCCAGCAGTTTTTCTGGGATAGGGAGCTCCTACGAGCAGTACTTC. Protein: CASSFSGIGSSYEQYF.

V gene TRBV13 combines with J gene TRBJ1-2, with D perhaps TRBD1 (6 bases). The CDR3 runs 13 residues. V was shortened by 4 bases and J by 8 bases, with 14 bases between the two germline ends. Germline loops: CDR1 PRHDT, CDR2 FYEKMQ (reference sequence). In DNA, the CDR3 is TGTGCCAGCAGCTGGGAGGGGGGAATCGGCTACACCTTC. It yields the protein CASSWEGGIGYTF.

This clonotype was detected many times. The chain has TRBV5-1 and TRBJ2-7; D may be TRBD2 (5 bases). The germline gives CDR1 SGHRS, CDR2 YFSETQ. The CDR3 consists of 15 residues. The ends were cut back, 2 bases at V and 1 base at J, with 13 bases in the middle. The CDR3: CASSLEGMGSYEQYF. For the CDR3, the DNA is TGCGCCAGCAGCTTAGAGGGAATGGGTTCCTACGAGCAGTACTTC.

In its sample, this clonotype was seen many times. The V and J genes are TRBV28 and TRBJ2-2; no firm D call. This CDR3 contains 13 residues. Between the trimmed V and J ends, which lost 6 bases and 3 bases, there was a span of 8 bases. Germline V gene data show CDR1 as MDHEN and CDR2 as SYDVKM. The CDR3 bases are TGTGCCAGCAGCCGTACCTACACCGGGGAGCTGTTTTTT. Translation: CASSRTYTGELFF. Filled out from reference TRBV28 and TRBJ2-2, the complete variable domain reads DVKVTQSSRYLVKRTGEKVFLECVQDMDHENMFWYRQDPGLGLRLIYFSYDVKMKEKGDIPEGYSVSREKKERFSLILESASTNQTSMYLCASSRTYTGELFFGEGSRLTVL.

The rearrangement joins TRBV14 to TRBJ1-1; D unresolved. The V end lost 1 base, the J end lost 1 base, and 10 bases lay between the germline ends. Germline values: CDR1 SGHDN, CDR2 FVKESK. The CDR3 totals 15 residues. CDR3 protein: CASSQGRHRNTEAFF. In DNA form, the CDR3 reads TGTGCCAGCAGCCAAGGGAGACATAGGAACACTGAAGCTTTCTTT.

This clonotype was detected ten times or more. J is TRBJ1-2 and V is TRBV5-1; D remains ambiguous. CDR1 SGHRS and CDR2 YFSETQ come from the germline V gene. This CDR3 region has 13 residues. The V and J ends lost 0 bases and 3 bases respectively, with 6 bases between them. Here the CDR3 DNA reads TGCGCCAGCAGCTTGGTGGCGGACTATGGCTACACCTTC. It translates to CASSLVADYGYTF.

Many counts were recorded for this clonotype. This chain uses TRBV6-6 with TRBJ1-2; D is possibly TRBD1 (6 bases). The V gene's germline CDR1 is MNHNY and CDR2 SVGAGI (reference sequence). V was pared by 2 bases and J by 5 bases, with 12 bases between. The CDR3 is 14 residues long. The CDR3 sequence is CASSYVGTPYGYTF. CDR3 nucleotides: TGTGCCAGCAGTTACGTCGGGACACCTTATGGCTACACCTTC.

This clonotype was observed many times. The V call is TRBV20-1, the J call TRBJ1-5; TRBD1 aligns across 10 bases. V lost 5 bases, J lost 3 bases, and 7 bases stayed unmatched. Germline V gene sequence: CDR1 DFQATT, CDR2 SNEGSKA (reference sequence). The CDR3 is 15 amino acids. CDR3 bases: TGCAGTGCTCCCCCCGGGACAGGGGTCAATCAGCCCCAGCATTTT. This translates into CSAPPGTGVNQPQHF.